These T cell receptor beta chains were read from a single sample in a study of cytomegalovirus exposure and HLA in healthy donors. Using immunoSEQ multiplex PCR, the repertoire was profiled, and TCRdb retains in-frame clones only, with some absent. The sample consists of 130,000 or so clones, 75% to 85% of them appearing once. The sequencing sample was made of PBMCs. The source is a woman in her thirties or forties in good health and CMV-seronegative. CDR3s include the opening cysteine and the closing phenylalanine or tryptophan. The D gene is left open where the match is weak. Where a row states a size, it is once, few, many or the class of an expanded clone; other rows omit it.

V gene	CDR3 length	D gene	clone size	J gene	CDR3 protein	CDR3 DNA
TRBV28	17	TRBD2	NA	TRBJ2-6	CASSLLLAGAGANVLTF	TGTGCCAGCAGTTTACTGCTAGCGGGGGCTGGGGCCAACGTCCTGACTTTC
TRBV7-2	18	TRBD2	few	TRBJ2-3	CASSATGTSGGSTDTQYF	TGTGCCAGCAGCGCCACCGGGACTAGCGGGGGTAGCACAGATACGCAGTATTTT
TRBV5-4	14	TRBD1	NA	TRBJ1-1	CASTLGQGDTEAFF	TGTGCCAGCACCCTGGGGCAGGGGGACACTGAAGCTTTCTTT
TRBV7-6	16	NA	NA	TRBJ2-2	CASSPVEGYPTGELFF	TGTGCCAGCAGCCCGGTGGAGGGCTACCCGACCGGGGAGCTGTTTTTT
TRBV4-2	18	TRBD1	once	TRBJ1-3	CASSERSKGGVSGNTIYF	TGTGCCAGCAGCGAAAGATCAAAAGGGGGCGTCTCTGGAAACACCATATATTTT
TRBV5-4	15	NA	NA	TRBJ1-6	CASSPDSAYNSPLHF	TGTGCCAGCAGCCCTGACAGCGCCTATAATTCACCCCTCCACTTT
TRBV7-3	14	TRBD1	NA	TRBJ1-1	CASSMTGTDTEAFF	TGTGCCAGCAGCATGACAGGGACGGACACTGAAGCTTTCTTT
TRBV7-2	16	TRBD2	NA	TRBJ2-3	CASSPLAGLGTDTQYF	TGTGCCAGCAGCCCCCTAGCGGGGCTAGGGACAGATACGCAGTATTTT
TRBV4-3	14	NA	NA	TRBJ1-2	CASSQEPGGWRGIF	TGCGCCAGCAGCCAAGAGCCGGGGGGCTGGCGAGGCATCTTC
TRBV5-1	15	NA	NA	TRBJ2-5	CASSLEGVGRETQYF	TGCGCCAGCAGCTTGGAAGGGGTCGGACGGGAGACCCAGTACTTC
TRBV7-2	13	NA	NA	TRBJ1-1	CASGRGSNPEAFF	TGTGCCAGCGGCCGGGGGTCGAATCCTGAAGCTTTCTTT
TRBV12-5	16	NA	NA	TRBJ1-5	CASGLVLGQGYQPQHF	TGTGCTAGTGGTTTGGTACTCGGCCAGGGTTATCAGCCCCAGCATTTT